The clone carrying this T cell receptor (beta chain) was detected a few times. This CDR3 spans 16 amino acids. The J segment lost 1 base and the V segment lost 0 bases, leaving 5 bases of the junction unmatched. Researchers ran the assay at a deep level. Unsorted PBMC DNA underwent sequencing on ten immunoSEQ deep assay plates. TCRdb's copy holds only in-frame clones and misses some; the assay was immunoSEQ multiplex PCR. This sample has about 520,000 clones, with around four fifths found just once. This sample was included in a study of shared clonotypes between healthy human individuals. The origin of this receptor is a woman aged 35 to 49 in good health. Some clones in this sample may be carry-over from other donors' samples. The sample comprised PBMCs. The chain has TRBV23-1 and TRBJ1-1; 7 nucleotides agree with TRBD1. TRBV23-1 is marked as an open reading frame, function uncertain. The CDR3 reads CASSQSGDSENTEAFF. CDR3 in DNA: TGCGCCAGCAGTCAATCAGGGGACAGCGAGAACACTGAAGCTTTCTTT.